Listed below are T cell receptor beta chains from one sample, sequenced in a study of T cell responses to AZD1222 COVID-19 vaccine. This table comes from immunoSEQ multiplex PCR, and its TCRdb copy is limited to in-frame clones, with some not included. This sample has 150,000 or so clones, with about 90% found just once. The sequenced sample was peripheral blood, obtained on day 0 of MenACWY control vaccination. The receptors shown here come from an adult in good health. Both conserved end residues are part of each CDR3. Each record gives: V gene, J gene, D gene, clone size, CDR3 protein, CDR3 DNA. D genes are given only for firm matches. Only part of the rows carry a size: once, few, many, or a class if the clone is expanded.

>TRBV11-2|TRBJ2-7|TRBD2|NA
CASSNRLAASYEQYF
TGTGCCAGCAGCAACCGACTAGCGGCTTCCTACGAGCAGTACTTC
>TRBV15|TRBJ1-6|TRBD1|NA
CATSRGQGAVTSPLHF
TGTGCCACCAGCAGAGGGCAGGGGGCAGTTACCTCACCCCTCCACTTT
>TRBV19|TRBJ1-2|NA|NA
CASSIGEYGYTF
TGTGCCAGCAGTATAGGGGAATATGGCTACACCTTC
>TRBV4-2|TRBJ1-5|NA|NA
CASSQDLRDAQPQHF
TGTGCCAGCAGCCAAGATCTGAGGGATGCTCAGCCCCAGCATTTT
>TRBV7-2|TRBJ1-1|NA|NA
CASSLRGGRNTEAFF
TGTGCCAGCAGCTTAAGGGGGGGTAGGAACACTGAAGCTTTCTTT
>TRBV6-2/TRBV6-3|TRBJ1-1|NA|NA
CASSYSGVQGTEAFF
TGTGCCAGCAGTTACTCCGGCGTACAGGGCACTGAAGCTTTCTTT
>TRBV6-5|TRBJ1-1|NA|NA
CASSTGDHTEAFF
TGTGCCAGCTCTACCGGGGATCACACTGAAGCTTTCTTT
>TRBV19|TRBJ1-2|NA|NA
CASSIGGTNGYTF
TGTGCCAGTAGTATCGGGGGGACGAATGGCTACACCTTC
>TRBV14|TRBJ2-6|NA|NA
CASSREQVPIGGANVLTF
TGTGCCAGCAGCCGAGAACAGGTCCCCATTGGGGGGGCCAACGTCCTGACTTTC
>TRBV19|TRBJ2-1|TRBD2|once
CASNLAGAGNEQFF
TGTGCCAGTAACCTAGCGGGGGCCGGGAATGAGCAGTTCTTC
>TRBV7-8|TRBJ1-4|TRBD1|NA
CASSPSGRTGVEKLFF
TGTGCCAGCAGCCCTAGCGGTCGGACAGGAGTTGAAAAACTGTTTTTT
>TRBV2|TRBJ1-6|TRBD1|NA
CASSEALDRVLNSPLHF
TGTGCCAGCAGTGAAGCGCTGGACAGGGTCCTAAATTCACCCCTCCACTTT
>TRBV10-3|TRBJ2-3|NA|NA
CAISAPASTDTQYF
TGTGCCATCAGTGCCCCGGCAAGCACAGATACGCAGTATTTT
>TRBV28|TRBJ2-6|NA|NA
CASTLAGRNSGANVLTF
TGTGCCAGCACCCTTGCGGGACGGAACTCTGGGGCCAACGTCCTGACTTTC
>TRBV7-3|TRBJ2-1|TRBD2|NA
CASSLSGLAGVNEQFF
TGTGCCAGCAGCTTAAGCGGCCTAGCGGGAGTCAATGAGCAGTTCTTC
>TRBV6-1|TRBJ1-6|TRBD1|NA
CASSERDRVRSYNSPLHF
TGTGCCAGCAGTGAACGGGACAGGGTCCGCTCCTATAATTCACCCCTCCACTTT